These 5 T cell receptor beta chains were all obtained from the same sample, sequenced in a study of cytomegalovirus exposure and HLA in healthy donors. Use of 60 Vbeta and 13 Jbeta primers characterized the PCR. The protocol was immunoSEQ multiplex PCR, while the TCRdb copy is restricted to in-frame clones and leaves out a portion. The table lists tens of thousands of clones, around three fifths of them singletons. The sample consisted of PBMCs. All receptors come from a human donor in good health.

V gene TRBV9 combines with J gene TRBJ1-3; 7 nucleotides line up with TRBD1. The CDR3 totals 15 residues. J lost 3 bases, V lost 2 bases, and 5 bases had no gene match. Germline V gene data show CDR1 as SGDLS and CDR2 as YYNGEE. CDR3 protein: CASSVTTGFGNTIYF. The DNA for the CDR3 is TGTGCCAGCAGCGTTACGACAGGGTTTGGAAACACCATATATTTT.

V and J are TRBV20-1 and TRBJ1-2; D perhaps matches TRBD1 (5 bases). V lost 6 bases and J lost 6, with 11 bases in between. The CDR3 length is 11 residues. The germline V gene encodes CDR1 DFQATT and CDR2 SNEGSKA (reference sequence). CDR3 sequence (DNA): TGCAGTGCCAACAGGCCGGATGGCTACACCTTC. This codes for CSANRPDGYTF.

A few counts support this clone. The J gene is TRBJ1-4, the V gene TRBV6-1; D is ambiguous. The ends were cut back, 6 bases at V and 3 bases at J, with 14 bases in the middle. The CDR3 spans 15 residues. The V gene's germline CDR1 is MNHNS and CDR2 SASEGT. The CDR3 reads CASSDPLGANEKLFF. Here the CDR3 DNA reads TGTGCCAGCAGCGACCCCCTCGGGGCTAATGAAAAACTGTTTTTT.

This clone was seen only a few times. The chain links TRBV25-1 to TRBJ2-7; D ambiguous. Germline CDR1 and CDR2: MGHDK and SYGVNS. Trimming left V 5 bases short and J 3 bases short, with 14 bases between. This CDR3 contains 14 residues. In DNA, the CDR3 is TGTGCCAGCAGTACCCGACTGGAGCTCTACGAGCAGTACTTC. It encodes CASSTRLELYEQYF.

This rearrangement joins TRBV9 to TRBJ1-2; 8 bases are a match to TRBD1. V was pared by 0 bases and J by 8 bases, with 3 bases of the junction left unmatched. Looked up from germline, CDR1 is SGDLS and CDR2 is YYNGEE. There are 13 residues in the CDR3. In DNA, the CDR3 is TGTGCCAGCAGCGTAGGAACAGGGGGAGGCTACACCTTC. Its protein is CASSVGTGGGYTF.